This T cell receptor (beta chain) came from a study of regulatory T cells in long-lasting Graves disease. Study-wide results and limits: Lower TCR diversity characterized persistent Graves' patients relative to newly diagnosed patients.

This CDR3 contains 14 residues. V was trimmed by 1 base and J by 6 bases, leaving 12 bases between them. CDR1 and CDR2 from the germline V gene are SNHLY and FYNNEI. This clonotype was seen more than once but under ten times. Antigen: not known. Noted time point: newly diagnosed GD, antithyroid drugs for less than 3 months. RNA extracted from PBMCs served as the sequencing template. According to the study, TCR beta libraries were built with iRepertoire HTBI primers and CDR3-region Arm-PCR. TCRdb re-analysed the multiplex PCR reads in MiXCR, keeping a single row per CDR3 protein. The sample records 550,000 to 650,000 distinct CDR3 sequences, approximately 16% being singletons. The same sample was also used in a study of T cells in Graves' hyperthyroidism and ophthalmopathy.

The chain employs TRBV2 and TRBJ1-2; D is ambiguous. The source of this sequence is a young man with Graves disease. The specimen comprised peripheral blood mononuclear cells (PBMCs), sampled at new diagnosis, from a patient treated with antithyroid drugs. CDR3 nucleotides: TGTGCCAGCAGTGAAGTACACCCCGGGGATGGCTACACCTTC. This sequence encodes CASSEVHPGDGYTF.